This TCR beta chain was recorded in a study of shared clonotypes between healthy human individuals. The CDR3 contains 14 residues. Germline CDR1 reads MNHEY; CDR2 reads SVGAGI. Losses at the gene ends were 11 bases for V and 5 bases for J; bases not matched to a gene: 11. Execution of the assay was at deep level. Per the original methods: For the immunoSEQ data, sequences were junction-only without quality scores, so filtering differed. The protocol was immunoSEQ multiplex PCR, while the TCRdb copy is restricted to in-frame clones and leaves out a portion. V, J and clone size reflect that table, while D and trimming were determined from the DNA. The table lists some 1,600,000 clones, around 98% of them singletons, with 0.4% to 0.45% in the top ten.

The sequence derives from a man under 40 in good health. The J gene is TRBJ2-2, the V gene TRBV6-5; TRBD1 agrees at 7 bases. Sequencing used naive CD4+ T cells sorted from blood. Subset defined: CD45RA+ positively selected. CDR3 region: CACRQGVVTGELFF. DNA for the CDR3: TGTGCCTGCCGACAGGGAGTAGTAACCGGGGAGCTGTTTTTT.